These 8 T cell receptor beta chains were all obtained from the same sample, sequenced in a study of T cell responses to AZD1222 COVID-19 vaccine (dated by TCRdb to the early 2020s). The library was generated by the immunoSEQ multiplex PCR assay. Held by TCRdb, this immuneACCESS table contains in-frame sequences only and omits some clones. Under half of the omission traces to an unresolved V gene where checked; the cause of the rest is unknown. Recorded for this sample are around 54,000 clones; less than 90% of them occurred a single time. The ten largest clones take up less than 9% of the sample. Interpreted using the paper, the time point label stands for: about 28 days (+/-7) after the second vaccine dose. This material consisted of peripheral blood, taken 28 days after the second AZD1222 dose. The receptors were sampled from an adult who received the AZD1222 COVID-19 vaccine.

The gene calls are TRBV7-9 and TRBJ1-2, with D possibly being TRBD1 (6 bases). CDR1 is SEHNR, CDR2 FQNEAQ, per germline (reference sequence). Trimming left V 5 bases short and J 3 bases short, with 7 bases between. CDR3 size: 12 residues. The CDR3 region is CASSPGDYGYTF. The CDR3, as DNA: TGTGCCAGCAGCCCAGGGGACTATGGCTACACCTTC. The full variable domain, in which reference TRBV7-9 and TRBJ1-2 provide the parts outside the CDR3, is DTGVSQNPRHKITKRGQNVTFRCDPISEHNRLYWYRQTLGQGPEFLTYFQNEAQLEKSRLLSDRFSAERPKGSFSTLEIQRTEQGDSAMYLCASSPGDYGYTFGSGTRLTVV.

This chain uses TRBV5-1 with TRBJ2-1; 12 nucleotides align to TRBD2. The CDR3 extends over 21 amino acids. After removal of 0 bases from V and 0 bases from J, the junction contained 13 bases not matched to a gene. CDR1 and CDR2 (germline): SGHRS, YFSETQ. The CDR3 nucleotides read TGCGCCAGCAGCTTGGCACCAACCGGGACTAGCGGGCCCCCCTCCTACAATGAGCAGTTCTTC. Translated, it gives CASSLAPTGTSGPPSYNEQFF. Full variable domain (outside the CDR3, taken from reference TRBV5-1 and TRBJ2-1): KAGVTQTPRYLIKTRGQQVTLSCSPISGHRSVSWYQQTPGQGLQFLFEYFSETQRNKGNFPGRFSGRQFSNSRSEMNVSTLELGDSALYLCASSLAPTGTSGPPSYNEQFFGPGTRLTVL.

This chain links TRBV24-1 with TRBJ2-1, with 9 bases lining up with TRBD2. The V gene's germline CDR1 is KGHDR and CDR2 SFDVKD. The junction had 1 base not matched to a gene; V was cut back by 4 bases and J by 1 base. The CDR3 has 15 amino acids. The CDR3 reads CATSDAGGSYNEQFF. The CDR3 nucleotides read TGTGCCACCAGTGACGCGGGGGGGTCCTACAATGAGCAGTTCTTC.

The CDR3 coding sequence is TGTGCCAGTAGTATCGGGGAGGTCTACGAGCAGTACTTC. Protein product: CASSIGEVYEQYF. The V call is TRBV19, the J call TRBJ2-7, with D tentatively TRBD2 (6 bases). From germline, CDR1 is LNHDA and CDR2 SQIVND (reference sequence). The V end was cut by 3 bases, the J end by 3 bases, with 9 bases between. This CDR3 has 13 residues.

V is TRBV28 and J is TRBJ2-5; D is possibly TRBD1 (6 bases). The V end lost 6 bases, the J end lost 2 bases, and 13 bases lay between the germline ends. Germline V CDR1 and CDR2: MDHEN, SYDVKM. This CDR3 region has 14 residues. The CDR3 bases are TGTGCCAGCAGCGGACAGATAGTTCAAGAGACCCAGTACTTC. The encoded protein is CASSGQIVQETQYF.

The chain employs TRBV5-1 and TRBJ2-7; a weak D match, TRBD1 (5 bases). V was pared by 0 bases and J by 9 bases, with 10 bases between. The CDR3 length is 12 residues. CDR1 and CDR2 (germline): SGHRS, YFSETQ. The CDR3, as DNA: TGCGCCAGCAGCTTGGACAGGATGGGGCAGTACTTC. Translation: CASSLDRMGQYF.

The CDR3 spells CASSAPVGARVQDEQYF. The CDR3 DNA reads TGTGCCAGCAGCGCTCCCGTCGGGGCCAGGGTCCAGGACGAGCAGTACTTC. The rearrangement links TRBV7-8 to TRBJ2-7; D is tentatively TRBD1 or TRBD2 (5 bases each). CDR1 is SGHVS and CDR2 is FQNEAQ in the germline V gene. Trimming removed 5 bases from V and 5 bases from J, with 25 bases in between. This CDR3 has 17 residues. Full variable domain (rest looked up from reference TRBV7-8 and TRBJ2-7): GAGVSQSPRYKVAKRGQDVALRCDPISGHVSLFWYQQALGQGPEFLTYFQNEAQLDKSGLPSDRFFAERPEGSVSTLKIQRTQQEDSAVYLCASSAPVGARVQDEQYFGPGTRLTVT.

This chain uses TRBV5-6 with TRBJ1-1; 8 nucleotides agree with TRBD1. V shed 2 bases and J 3 bases; nucleotides not matched to a gene: 3. The V gene's germline CDR1 is SGHDT and CDR2 YYEEEE. There are 14 residues in the CDR3. The CDR3 DNA sequence: TGTGCCAGCAGCTTCAACAGGGGGGACACTGAAGCTTTCTTT. Residues: CASSFNRGDTEAFF.